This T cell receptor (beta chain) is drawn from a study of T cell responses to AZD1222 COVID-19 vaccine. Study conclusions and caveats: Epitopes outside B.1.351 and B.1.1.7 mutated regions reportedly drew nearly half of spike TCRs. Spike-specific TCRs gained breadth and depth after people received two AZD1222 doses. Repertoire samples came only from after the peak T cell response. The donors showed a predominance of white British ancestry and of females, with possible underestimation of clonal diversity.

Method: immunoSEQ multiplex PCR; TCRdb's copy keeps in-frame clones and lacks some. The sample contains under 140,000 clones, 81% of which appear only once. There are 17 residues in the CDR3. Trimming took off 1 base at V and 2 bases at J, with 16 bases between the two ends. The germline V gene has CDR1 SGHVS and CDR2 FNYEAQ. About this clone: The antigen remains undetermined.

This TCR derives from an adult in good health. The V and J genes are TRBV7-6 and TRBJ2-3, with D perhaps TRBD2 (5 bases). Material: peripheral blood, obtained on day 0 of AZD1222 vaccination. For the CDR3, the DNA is TGTGCCAGCAGCTTAGGGTCACTAGGGATCGCCACAGATACGCAGTATTTT. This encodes CASSLGSLGIATDTQYF.